This entry features one T cell receptor beta chain sequence. V trimming: 5 bases; J trimming: 3 bases; junction bases outside the gene matches: 8. The length of the CDR3 is 14 residues. CDR1 SGHRS and CDR2 YFSETQ come from the germline V gene. Assay used: immunoSEQ multiplex PCR; TCRdb lists only in-frame clones, some missing. The data contain roughly 190,000 clones, 60% to 85% of them seen just once; the ten biggest clones take up roughly 7.8%. These data belong to a study of blood T cell repertoires in COVID-19. Source material: peripheral blood. The sequence derives from a woman between 45 and 60 years old with active or convalescent COVID-19. This rearrangement joins TRBV5-1 to TRBJ2-7, with 7 bases aligning to TRBD1. The CDR3 sequence: CASRWGTENYEQYF. CDR3 DNA sequence: TGCGCCAGCAGATGGGGGACAGAGAACTACGAGCAGTACTTC.